Listed below are T cell receptor beta chains from one sample, sequenced in a study of CD8 T cells in ankylosing spondylitis. TCRdb re-called the 5' RACE reads through MiXCR, storing one row per CDR3 protein. The sample lists roughly 700,000 distinct CDR3 sequences, 15% to 20% occurring once. Sequencing was done on a sample of blood, either unsorted or a sorted T cell fraction (not recorded which). The source of these receptors is a male donor with ankylosing spondylitis. Both conserved end residues are part of each CDR3. D genes are given only for firm matches. The size of a clone is reported for some rows only, either as once, few or many, or as a class for expanded clones.

cdr3_aa cdr3_nt j_call d_call v_call clone_size
CAISGGSRTDTQYF TGTGCCATCAGTGGGGGGAGCCGCACAGATACGCAGTATTTT TRBJ2-3 NA TRBV10-3 NA
CSARGVGQGRGSPLHF TGCAGTGCTAGAGGAGTTGGGCAGGGGAGGGGTTCACCCCTCCACTTT TRBJ1-6 NA TRBV20-1 NA
CSARDGRAGGYTEAFF TGCAGTGCTAGAGATGGGAGGGCAGGAGGGTACACTGAAGCTTTCTTT TRBJ1-1 NA TRBV20-1 few
CASKSGRLTSATDTQYF TGCGCCAGCAAATCCGGCCGTCTAACTAGCGCCACAGATACGCAGTATTTT TRBJ2-3 TRBD2 TRBV5-1 many
CASSFGTSGPISSYEQYF TGTGCCAGCAGCTTCGGGACTAGCGGCCCCATAAGCTCCTACGAGCAGTACTTC TRBJ2-7 TRBD2 TRBV11-2 few
CASSGAGLLTSNTGELFF TGCGCCAGCAGCGGAGCGGGTCTCCTTACCTCGAACACCGGGGAGCTGTTTTTT TRBJ2-2 NA TRBV5-1 NA
CSVKGQGPEAFF TGCAGCGTGAAAGGACAGGGTCCTGAAGCTTTCTTT TRBJ1-1 TRBD1 TRBV29-1 few
CSARGAGGTDTQYF TGCAGTGCTAGAGGAGCGGGGGGCACAGATACGCAGTATTTT TRBJ2-3 TRBD2 TRBV20-1 many
CASSPLDGSHNEQFF TGTGCCAGCAGCCCACTCGACGGGAGCCACAATGAGCAGTTCTTC TRBJ2-1 NA TRBV4-2 NA
CSARKPGLEETQYF TGCAGTGCTAGAAAACCGGGACTAGAAGAGACCCAGTACTTC TRBJ2-5 TRBD2 TRBV20-1 NA
CAIRDGQSYEQYF TGTGCCATCAGAGACGGACAGTCCTACGAGCAGTACTTC TRBJ2-7 NA TRBV10-3 NA
CASSGERGVNYGYTF TGTGCCAGCAGCGGCGAGAGGGGGGTTAACTATGGCTACACCTTC TRBJ1-2 NA TRBV9 NA
CASRPRTGTGDSGANVLTF TGTGCCAGCAGACCCCGTACCGGGACCGGGGACTCTGGGGCCAACGTCCTGACTTTC TRBJ2-6 NA TRBV2 NA
CASSQEWTQVQMNTEAFF TGCGCCAGCAGCCAAGAGTGGACGCAGGTCCAAATGAACACTGAAGCTTTCTTT TRBJ1-1 NA TRBV4-3 many